Following are 25 T cell receptor beta chains from one sample sequenced in a study of CD4 and CD8 cells across lung adenocarcinoma regions. Each CDR3 protein gets one entry after TCRdb re-called the PCR reads with MiXCR. The sample consists of 3,500 to 5,000 distinct CDR3 sequences, roughly 51% of them appearing once. Sequencing was carried out using CD4+ T cells from the center of a lung tumor. The receptors stem from a female donor with lung adenocarcinoma. The CD4 and CD8 labels of this study may be unreliable.

The chain carries TRBV6-5 and TRBJ1-2; a possible D gene is TRBD1 (5 bases). Germline V CDR1 and CDR2: MNHEY, SVGAGI. The V end was cut by 3 bases, the J end by 3 bases, with 14 bases between. This CDR3 region has 15 residues. The CDR3 loop reads CASSYGDSPHYGYTF. The CDR3 DNA is TGTGCCAGCAGTTATGGGGACTCCCCCCACTATGGCTACACCTTC.

This chain connects TRBV9 to TRBJ2-3; TRBD2 agrees at 13 bases. Trimming cost V 3 bases and J 7 bases; bases outside gene matches: 5. Germline CDR1 and CDR2: SGDLS and YYNGEE. The CDR3 is made up of 15 amino acids. CDR3 nucleotides: TGTGCCAGCAGCGAGGGACTAGCGGGAATGTATACGCAGTATTTT. As protein: CASSEGLAGMYTQYF.

This rearrangement joins TRBV7-2 to TRBJ2-1; D is unclear. The V end lost 2 bases, the J end lost 4 bases, and 6 bases lay between the germline ends. Germline CDR1 reads SGHTA; CDR2 reads FQGNSA. The CDR3 consists of 13 residues. CDR3 coding DNA: TGTGCCAGCAGCTTACCCCTTTACAATGAGCAGTTCTTC. Translating it yields CASSLPLYNEQFF. Filled out from reference TRBV7-2 and TRBJ2-1, the complete variable domain reads GAGVSQSPSNKVTEKGKDVELRCDPISGHTALYWYRQSLGQGLEFLIYFQGNSAPDKSGLPSDRFSAERTGGSVSTLTIQRTQQEDSAVYLCASSLPLYNEQFFGPGTRLTVL.

J is TRBJ2-1 and V is TRBV11-2; 13 nucleotides align to TRBD2. Germline-derived CDR1 and CDR2 are SGHAT and FQNNGV. Trimming took 5 bases from V and 9 from J; bases not matched to a gene: 7. The CDR3 runs 15 residues. The CDR3, as DNA: TGTGCCAGCAGCGCTACTAGCGGGGGGGGAGGTGAGCAGTTCTTC. The encoded protein is CASSATSGGGGEQFF.

This chain connects TRBV30 to TRBJ1-3; D might be TRBD1 (6 bases). The CDR3 sequence is 19 residues long. The V gene's germline CDR1 is GTSNPN and CDR2 SVGIG (reference sequence). The ends were cut back, 4 bases at V and 2 bases at J, with 27 bases in the middle. CDR3 residues: CAWTPKFSPRGAAGNTIYF. The CDR3 DNA reads TGTGCCTGGACCCCCAAATTTTCCCCCCGGGGGGCAGCTGGAAACACCATATATTTT. The whole variable domain, filled in from reference TRBV30 and TRBJ1-3, reads SQTIHQWPATLVQPVGSPLSLECTVEGTSNPNLYWYRQAAGRGLQLLFYSVGIGQISSEVPQNLSASRPQDRQFILSSKKLLLSDSGFYLCAWTPKFSPRGAAGNTIYFGEGSWLTVV.

Within the sample, this clonotype is large. The chain links TRBV6-1 to TRBJ2-3; the D gene is possibly TRBD1 (6 bases). CDR1 and CDR2 from the germline V gene are MNHNS and SASEGT. V lost 7 bases and J 0 bases, leaving 17 bases between the germline ends. This CDR3 has 16 residues. The DNA of the CDR3 is TGTGCCAGCAAGAGAACCGGGACAACTAGCACAGATACGCAGTATTTT. As protein: CASKRTGTTSTDTQYF.

This clonotype was picked up a small number of times. The chain carries TRBV11-2 and TRBJ2-1; TRBD2 is a possible D gene (6 bases). The CDR3 extends over 15 amino acids. Trimming pared 5 bases from V and 6 bases from J, leaving 17 bases between. Germline V CDR1 and CDR2: SGHAT, FQNNGV. CDR3: CASSPGSSGLNEQFF. The CDR3 DNA reads as TGTGCCAGCAGCCCCGGTAGTAGCGGTCTCAATGAGCAGTTCTTC.

This clonotype is classed as medium-sized. The chain links TRBV27 to TRBJ2-1, with 11 bases lining up with TRBD2. The closer fit of TRBJ2-7 to the DNA end suggests the J call may be wrong. The germline CDR1 and CDR2 sequences are MNHEY and SMNVEV (reference sequence). The CDR3 sequence is 17 residues long. The CDR3 protein is CASSFRLAGGLSYEQYF. The DNA for the CDR3 is TGTGCCAGCAGTTTTAGGCTAGCGGGAGGTCTATCCTACGAGCAGTACTTC.

V and J are TRBV6-1 and TRBJ2-5; 12 nucleotides align to TRBD1. The end of the DNA aligns better with TRBJ2-7, so the J call may be wrong. The CDR3 sequence is 14 residues long. The germline CDR1 and CDR2 sequences are MNHNS and SASEGT. In nucleotides, the CDR3 is TGTGCCAGCAGTACCGGGACAGGGGGCGGCGAGCAGTACTTC. Amino acid sequence: CASSTGTGGGEQYF.

Judged by abundance, this clonotype is medium-sized. The chain uses TRBV6-1 and TRBJ1-3; D is uncertain. The CDR3 is made up of 16 amino acids. The V end was cut by 4 bases, the J end by 0 bases, with 13 bases between. Looked up from germline, CDR1 is MNHNS and CDR2 is SASEGT. CDR3 region: CASSGFGRSSGNTIYF. In nucleotides, the CDR3 is TGTGCCAGCAGTGGCTTCGGGCGGAGCTCTGGAAACACCATATATTTT.

This clonotype has a single count. The rearrangement joins TRBV7-2 to TRBJ2-1; no firm D call. V shed 5 bases and J shed 3 bases, with 20 bases lying between them. The CDR3 covers 17 residues. Germline V gene data show CDR1 as SGHTA and CDR2 as FQGNSA. The CDR3, as DNA: TGTGCCAGCAGCCCTAAAGGTTCCTGGTCCGTCTACAATGAGCAGTTCTTC. Amino acid sequence: CASSPKGSWSVYNEQFF.

This clonotype qualifies as medium-sized (0.01 to 0.1%). The chain is built from TRBV27 and TRBJ2-5; weak D call: TRBD2 (6 bases). CDR3 length: 14 residues. V was pared by 4 bases and J by 1 base, with 10 bases between. Germline-derived CDR1 and CDR2 are MNHEY and SMNVEV (reference sequence). The CDR3 sequence is CASSWGTAQETQYF. The CDR3 DNA is TGTGCCAGCAGTTGGGGGACTGCCCAAGAGACCCAGTACTTC.

About this clonotype: The conserved final phenylalanine or tryptophan is absent from the CDR3, which likely points to a read error. The limits of the CDR3 on the DNA are not certain, so only TCRdb's listed CDR3 is given. The chain combines TRBV14 with TRBJ2-5. The CDR3 length equals 12 residues, ends included. The germline gives CDR1 SGHDN, CDR2 FVKESK. The chain's CDR3 is CACGPDLTPAKG.

J is TRBJ2-5 and V is TRBV27, with D perhaps TRBD1 or TRBD2 (6 bases each). There are 15 residues in the CDR3. CDR1 and CDR2 from the germline V gene are MNHEY and SMNVEV (reference sequence). The CDR3 sequence is CGAGHGGRDQETQYF. CDR3 DNA sequence: TGTGGCGCGGGGCACGGGGGCCGGGACCAAGAGACCCAGTACTTC.

By frequency in the sample, this clonotype is large. The chain recombines TRBV28 with TRBJ2-5; D is unclear. Trimming shortened V by 5 bases and J by 8 bases, and 12 bases separated the two germline ends. The germline V gene has CDR1 MDHEN and CDR2 SYDVKM. There are 12 residues in the CDR3. In nucleotides, the CDR3 is TGTGCCAGCAGTCCCAGCCCGGTAACCCAGTACTTC. Translation gives CASSPSPVTQYF.

This chain joins TRBV6-1 and TRBJ2-1; D is ambiguous. This CDR3 is 14 amino acids long. The V gene lost 2 bases and the J gene lost 7 bases, with 12 bases spanning the gap. Germline assignment: CDR1 MNHNS and CDR2 SASEGT. The DNA of the CDR3 is TGTGCCAGCAGTGAAATGTTTGAGGTAAATGAGCAGTTCTTC. Its protein is CASSEMFEVNEQFF.

This clonotype is a singleton in its sample. The V and J genes are TRBV10-1 and TRBJ2-1, with TRBD2 matching over 10 bases. V dropped 3 bases and J dropped 7; count of bases not matched to a gene: 15. The CDR3 has 18 amino acids. The germline gives CDR1 WNHNN, CDR2 SYGVQD (reference sequence). The CDR3 loop is CASSDRTGTSARGNEQFF. The CDR3 region has the DNA TGCGCCAGCAGTGATCGAACTGGGACTAGCGCAAGGGGTAATGAGCAGTTCTTC.

The chain couples TRBV6-2 or TRBV6-3 to TRBJ1-3, with D unresolved. V was cut by 7 bases and J by 0 bases, with 10 bases left in between. The length of the CDR3 is 14 residues. Germline V lookup: CDR1 MNHEY, CDR2 SVGEGT. CDR3 DNA sequence: TGTGCCAGCACTGACACCTACTCTGGAAACACCATATATTTT. Protein sequence: CASTDTYSGNTIYF.

Within the sample, this clonotype is medium-sized (0.01 to 0.1%). The rearrangement uses TRBV14 and TRBJ2-1, with a weak D call TRBD1 (5 bases). The germline V gene has CDR1 SGHDN and CDR2 FVKESK. V shed 0 bases and J shed 12 bases, with 15 bases lying between them. The length of the CDR3 is 14 residues. DNA for the CDR3: TGTGCCAGCAGCCAAGATTTAGGGCTAGGGGTGCAGTTCTTC. Encoded protein: CASSQDLGLGVQFF.

CDR3 loop: CAISFGDPILGGEQFF. The CDR3 coding sequence is TGTGCCATCAGTTTCGGGGACCCTATTTTGGGGGGTGAGCAGTTCTTC. The chain joins TRBV10-3 to TRBJ2-1; tentative D call: TRBD2 (6 bases). V gave up 5 bases and J gave up 9 bases, with 23 bases separating them. Germline-derived CDR1 and CDR2 are ENHRY and SYGVKD. The CDR3 has 16 amino acids.

The J gene is TRBJ2-1, the V gene TRBV3-1, with TRBD1 matching over 11 bases. V shed 3 bases, J shed 9 bases, and the junction held 4 bases outside the gene matches. Germline-derived CDR1 and CDR2 are LGHDT and YNNKEL (reference sequence). The CDR3 is 14 amino acids. CDR3 loop: CASSQGTGGLEQFF. The CDR3 DNA is TGTGCCAGCAGCCAGGGGACAGGGGGTCTTGAGCAGTTCTTC.

The chain links TRBV3-1 to TRBJ2-2, with D tentatively TRBD2 (6 bases). The germline gives CDR1 LGHDT, CDR2 YNNKEL (reference sequence). The CDR3 length is 16 residues. V lost 7 bases, J lost 3 bases, and 18 bases lay in between. For the CDR3, the DNA is TGTGCCAGCACCCAGATAGGTATAGCGGACACCGGGGAGCTGTTTTTT. Translating it yields CASTQIGIADTGELFF.

In its sample, this clonotype is medium-sized. The chain uses TRBV27 and TRBJ1-6; TRBD1 matches 7 bases. The CDR3 has 15 amino acids. J lost 9 bases, V lost 5 bases, and 10 bases had no gene match. CDR1 MNHEY and CDR2 SMNVEV come from the germline V gene (reference sequence). DNA of the CDR3: TGTGCCAGCAGTCCGACACAGGGGTTTGGTTCACCCCTCCACTTT. It codes for CASSPTQGFGSPLHF.

The chain is built from TRBV6-2 or TRBV6-3 and TRBJ2-1; 10 bases agree with TRBD2. V lost 10 bases, J lost 6 bases, and 15 bases stayed unmatched. This CDR3 has 16 residues. Germline CDR1 and CDR2: MNHEY and SVGEGT. This chain's CDR3 is CATAPTSGTVVNEQFF. The CDR3 DNA reads as TGTGCCACAGCACCCACTAGCGGGACTGTAGTCAATGAGCAGTTCTTC.

By share, this clonotype ranks as large. The chain carries TRBV6-1 and TRBJ2-5; 9 nucleotides match TRBD1. The V segment lost 3 bases and the J segment 4 bases; nucleotides outside the gene matches: 0. This CDR3 is built from 13 residues. Germline CDR1 is MNHNS and CDR2 is SASEGT. CDR3 sequence: CASSEGQGETQYF. In DNA form, the CDR3 reads TGTGCCAGCAGTGAGGGACAGGGAGAGACCCAGTACTTC.